This TCR beta chain came from a study of monozygotic twins with inflammatory bowel disease. One entry per CDR3 protein, without DNA, is what TCRdb gives after re-calling the 5' RACE reads. The sample features about 200,000 distinct CDR3 sequences, with around 7.7% in its top ten. The CDR3 runs to 15 residues. Germline CDR1 and CDR2: MDHEN and SYDVKM. The origin of this receptor is a human donor with ulcerative colitis or Crohn's disease, or a healthy co-twin of an affected twin (not recorded which). The sequencing sample was made of blood. This sequence joins TRBV28 and TRBJ2-1; TCRdb designates TRBD2, a call that cannot be tested without DNA. CDR3: CASIKAGGYDNEQFF. Full variable domain (missing parts from reference TRBV28 and TRBJ2-1): DVKVTQSSRYLVKRTGEKVFLECVQDMDHENMFWYRQDPGLGLRLIYFSYDVKMKEKGDIPEGYSVSREKKERFSLILESASTNQTSMYLCASIKAGGYDNEQFFGPGTRLTVL.